One and the same sample provided the 10 T cell receptor beta chains below, sequenced in a study of blood T cell repertoires in COVID-19 (dated by TCRdb to between 2020 and 2021). Receptor amplification or capture employed the immunoSEQ multiplex PCR assay. Entries here come from immuneACCESS through TCRdb and include only in-frame sequences with V and J called. Some clones fail to appear in such tables; in the studies checked, an unresolved V gene covers under half of the shortfall, and the cause of the remainder is unknown. In all, the sample holds around 350,000 clones, and 70% to 90% of those were seen once. Together, the top ten hold 3% of the sample. The sequencing sample was made of peripheral blood. The receptors were gathered from a human donor in a cohort sampled during active COVID-19.

This chain connects TRBV11-2 to TRBJ2-5; the D is unclear. CDR3 size: 13 residues. The V gene's germline CDR1 is SGHAT and CDR2 FQNNGV. Deletions cut 0 bases from V and 5 bases from J, with 7 bases between. The CDR3 here is CASSLESVETQYF. DNA of the CDR3: TGTGCCAGCAGCTTAGAGTCCGTCGAGACCCAGTACTTC. The full variable domain, rest sourced from reference TRBV11-2 and TRBJ2-5, is EAGVAQSPRYKIIEKRQSVAFWCNPISGHATLYWYQQILGQGPKLLIQFQNNGVVDDSQLPKDRFSAERLKGVDSTLKIQPAKLEDSAVYLCASSLESVETQYFGPGTRLLVL.

The chain carries TRBV28 and TRBJ2-2; D is possibly TRBD1 (5 bases). Per the germline V gene, CDR1 is MDHEN and CDR2 is SYDVKM. The CDR3 covers 14 residues. The V gene lost 7 bases and the J gene lost 2 bases, with 11 bases spanning the gap. CDR3 sequence (DNA): TGTGCCAGCACCCCAGGGATAAACACCGGGGAGCTGTTTTTT. It specifies CASTPGINTGELFF.

The J gene is TRBJ1-1, the V gene TRBV3-1 (or the pseudogene TRBV3-2), with D perhaps matching TRBD1 (6 bases). This CDR3 contains 14 residues. The ends were cut back, 1 base at V and 8 bases at J, with 14 bases in the middle. Germline CDR1 and CDR2: LGHDT and YNNKEL (reference sequence). The CDR3 loop is CASSQAGVEMEAFF. CDR3 DNA: TGTGCCAGCAGCCAAGCAGGGGTGGAAATGGAAGCTTTCTTT.

The rearrangement links TRBV2 to TRBJ1-2, with 7 bases fitting TRBD1. The length of the CDR3 is 16 residues. Germline V lookup: CDR1 SNHLY, CDR2 FYNNEI. J gave up 1 base and V 6 bases, and 11 bases lay outside the gene matches. CDR3 loop: CASRSQGLGFNYGYTF. The CDR3 DNA is TGTGCCAGCAGGTCACAGGGGTTGGGTTTTAACTATGGCTACACCTTC. The full variable domain, completed using reference TRBV2 and TRBJ1-2, is EPEVTQTPSHQVTQMGQEVILRCVPISNHLYFYWYRQILGQKVEFLVSFYNNEISEKSEIFDDQFSVERPDGSNFTLKIRSTKLEDSAMYFCASRSQGLGFNYGYTFGSGTRLTVV.

This sequence joins TRBV7-2 and TRBJ1-2; no definite D call. The CDR3 contains 12 residues. Trimming shortened V by 5 bases and J by 7 bases, and 11 bases separated the two germline ends. Per germline, CDR1 SGHTA and CDR2 FQGNSA. CDR3 sequence reads: CASSPGVVGYTF. In DNA form, the CDR3 reads TGTGCCAGCAGCCCGGGTGTGGTTGGCTACACCTTC.

CDR3 in DNA: TGCAGCGTTGCAAGTAGCGGGAGGCACAATGAGCAGTTCTTC. It codes for CSVASSGRHNEQFF. The chain links TRBV29-1 to TRBJ2-1; 10 nucleotides align to TRBD2. V was clipped by 4 bases and J by 5 bases; unmatched bases: 5. Germline V CDR1 and CDR2: SQVTM, ANQGSEA. The length of the CDR3 is 14 residues.

V and J are TRBV3-1 (or the pseudogene TRBV3-2) and TRBJ1-2; D unresolved. Trimming cost V 4 bases and J 8 bases, with 17 bases left between them. Germline-derived CDR1 and CDR2 are LGHDT and YNNKEL (reference sequence). The CDR3 has 14 residues. CDR3 DNA: TGTGCCAGCAGCCCGACGCGAGACGGGTGGGGCTACACCTTC. This sequence encodes CASSPTRDGWGYTF.

The chain uses TRBV4-2 and TRBJ2-1; 7 bases map to TRBD1. V was clipped by 3 bases and J by 0 bases; unmatched bases: 2. This CDR3 has 15 amino acids. Germline CDR1 and CDR2: LGHNA and YNFKEQ. CDR3 in amino acids: CASSQGQSSYNEQFF. DNA of the CDR3: TGTGCCAGCAGCCAGGGACAGAGCTCCTACAATGAGCAGTTCTTC.

V usage is TRBV5-1 and J usage is TRBJ2-1; 12 bases align to TRBD1. V lost 4 bases to trimming and J lost 0 bases; unmatched junction nucleotides: 17. CDR3 size: 21 residues. The V gene's germline CDR1 is SGHRS and CDR2 YFSETQ. CDR3 residues: CASSASRDRGPFLSSYNEQFF. Here the CDR3 DNA reads TGCGCCAGCAGCGCATCCCGGGACAGGGGGCCGTTTCTAAGCTCCTACAATGAGCAGTTCTTC.

The CDR3 loop is CASSPGTGEQETQYF. The DNA of the CDR3 is TGTGCCAGCAGTCCCGGGACAGGAGAACAAGAGACCCAGTACTTC. This chain links TRBV5-6 with TRBJ2-5; 8 nucleotides match TRBD1. CDR3 length: 15 residues. The germline V gene encodes CDR1 SGHDT and CDR2 YYEEEE. J lost 2 bases, V lost 5 bases, and 8 bases had no gene match.